This TCR beta chain was captured in a study of regulatory T cells in long-lasting Graves disease. Study information: Persistent Graves' disease denoted over 5 years of antithyroid drugs plus positive TSH receptor antibodies. Study-level findings and limits: With a few thousand shared public clonotypes, persistent patients exceeded new patients, who shared over 850.

HTBI primers from iRepertoire and Arm-PCR of CDR3 regions yielded the TCR beta libraries. Authors' analysis steps: Identification yielded approximately 66 TRBV and around 15 TRBJ segments across samples. TCRdb reanalysed the multiplex PCR reads using MiXCR and keeps one entry per CDR3 protein. The V and J calls and clone size come from TCRdb's table, not from the authors' own analysis. Among about 400,000 distinct CDR3 sequences listed, around 21% were seen once. Noted time point: persistent/refractory GD, antithyroid drugs over 5 years with positive TRAb. RNA from PBMCs was the source of the TCR library. A peripheral blood sample, around 8.5 milliliters in volume, was drawn into EDTA tubes. The CDR3 contains 15 residues. Germline CDR1 reads SGHVS; CDR2 reads FQNEAQ. This clonotype was counted a single time. Its antigen is not identified. The junction departs from germline at one end; a sequencing error may be responsible.

The sequence derives from a female donor with Graves disease. The chain combines TRBV7-8 with TRBJ2-4; D not resolved. This sample comprised peripheral blood mononuclear cells (PBMCs), obtained when the disease was refractory, from a patient treated with antithyroid drugs. Written as DNA, the CDR3 is TGTGCCAACAGCTTGGACCACCTAGCCAAAAACATTCAGTACTTC. Translation: CANSLDHLAKNIQYF.